This is a list of T cell receptor beta chains from one sample in a study of CD8+ T cells in alopecia areata. TCRdb's copy holds only in-frame clones and misses some; the assay was immunoSEQ multiplex PCR. The table has 85,000 to 110,000 clones, 45% to 60% seen once; the top ten hold 8% to 10%. The sample consisted of CD4+ T cells sorted from blood. These receptors were obtained from a human donor in good health. Each CDR3 is given with its conserved first and last residue. The order of the fields is D gene, clone size, V gene, J gene, CDR3 DNA, CDR3 protein. D genes are given only for firm matches. The listing skips clone size in some rows; elsewhere it reads once, few, many or a size class.

D: .; size: few; V: TRBV30; J: TRBJ2-5; DNA: TGTGCCTGGAGTCGTTTAGTACAAGAGACCCAGTACTTC; CDR3: CAWSRLVQETQYF
D: .; size: few; V: TRBV25-1; J: TRBJ2-2; DNA: TGTGCCAGCAGTGCCCCGCAGGCTGCGAACACCGGGGAGCTGTTTTTT; CDR3: CASSAPQAANTGELFF
D: .; size: few; V: TRBV28; J: TRBJ2-7; DNA: TGTGCCAGCAGGCTGACGGACAGGCAGTACTTC; CDR3: CASRLTDRQYF
D: .; size: .; V: TRBV2; J: TRBJ2-1; DNA: TGTGCCAGCAGTGAAGCCTACAATGAGCAGTTCTTC; CDR3: CASSEAYNEQFF
D: TRBD2; size: .; V: TRBV29-1; J: TRBJ2-3; DNA: TGCAGCGTCGTGATCCGGGGGGGCACAGATACGCAGTATTTT; CDR3: CSVVIRGGTDTQYF
D: .; size: .; V: TRBV5-6; J: TRBJ1-2; DNA: TGTGCCAGCAGCTTGGATCCAAACGGCTATGGCTACACCTTC; CDR3: CASSLDPNGYGYTF
D: .; size: few; V: TRBV14; J: TRBJ1-2; DNA: TGTGCCAGCAGCCAGGCTACAGGGCGGAGGGGCTACACCTTC; CDR3: CASSQATGRRGYTF
D: .; size: few; V: TRBV6-1; J: TRBJ2-3; DNA: TGTGCCAGCAGTGAATTTGGGGGGGGGCGTACAGATACGCAGTATTTT; CDR3: CASSEFGGGRTDTQYF
D: TRBD1; size: .; V: TRBV29-1; J: TRBJ1-2; DNA: TGCAGCGTTGAAGACCTAGACAGGGACTCTTTATACGGCTACACCTTC; CDR3: CSVEDLDRDSLYGYTF
D: TRBD2; size: .; V: TRBV30; J: TRBJ2-7; DNA: TGTGCCTGGAGTGTCCTAGCGGGGGGGCGCGAGCAGTACTTC; CDR3: CAWSVLAGGREQYF
D: TRBD1; size: few; V: TRBV7-2; J: TRBJ2-7; DNA: TGTGCCAGCAGCTTAGGACAGGGGTCCAACGAGCAGTACTTC; CDR3: CASSLGQGSNEQYF
D: .; size: once; V: TRBV7-2; J: TRBJ2-2; DNA: TGTGCCAGCAGCTTCCCCAACACCGGGGAGCTGTTTTTT; CDR3: CASSFPNTGELFF
D: TRBD1; size: once; V: TRBV4-3; J: TRBJ2-1; DNA: TGCGCCAGCAGCCAAGAATTCGGGACAGGCCTTTACAATGAGCAGTTCTTC; CDR3: CASSQEFGTGLYNEQFF
D: TRBD2; size: .; V: TRBV5-1; J: TRBJ2-1; DNA: TGCGCCAGCAGCTATGGGACTAGCTCTAGAGAGCAGTTCTTC; CDR3: CASSYGTSSREQFF
D: TRBD1; size: .; V: TRBV9; J: TRBJ2-1; DNA: TGTGCCAGCAGCCCTAGTCGGCACAGGGGGATCTACAATGAGCAGTTCTTC; CDR3: CASSPSRHRGIYNEQFF
D: TRBD1; size: .; V: TRBV5-1; J: TRBJ1-6; DNA: TGCGCCAGCAGCTTAAGTGGACAGGAGACCCAATCACCCCTCCACTTT; CDR3: CASSLSGQETQSPLHF
D: .; size: .; V: TRBV29-1; J: TRBJ2-2; DNA: TGCAGCGTGCGAGGGGCTTCAAACACCGGGGAGCTGTTTTTT; CDR3: CSVRGASNTGELFF
D: .; size: .; V: TRBV7-2; J: TRBJ1-2; DNA: TGTGCCAGCAGCTACTACGAGGGGGGTAACTATGGCTACACCTTC; CDR3: CASSYYEGGNYGYTF
D: TRBD1; size: .; V: TRBV28; J: TRBJ2-5; DNA: TGTGCCAGCAGTTTAAGGCCCTATGACAGGGCAGAGACCCAGTACTTC; CDR3: CASSLRPYDRAETQYF
D: .; size: .; V: TRBV30; J: TRBJ1-1; DNA: TGTGCCTGGAGAAACGGGGTCGCCCCTGAAGCTTTCTTT; CDR3: CAWRNGVAPEAFF
D: .; size: .; V: TRBV5-1; J: TRBJ2-5; DNA: TGCGCCAGCAGCCATGGGAGGGGGCAGGAGGAGACCCAGTACTTC; CDR3: CASSHGRGQEETQYF
D: .; size: .; V: TRBV4-2; J: TRBJ1-1; DNA: TGTGCCAGCAGCCAAGAGAGGGGGAGGAACACTGAAGCTTTCTTT; CDR3: CASSQERGRNTEAFF
D: .; size: .; V: TRBV6-6; J: TRBJ2-3; DNA: TGTGCCAGCAGCGCACCAGCCACAGATACGCAGTATTTT; CDR3: CASSAPATDTQYF
D: TRBD2; size: .; V: TRBV10-2; J: TRBJ2-3; DNA: TGCGCCAGCAGCCTATACGGGCTAGCGGACACAGATACGCAGTATTTT; CDR3: CASSLYGLADTDTQYF
D: .; size: .; V: TRBV5-6; J: TRBJ1-3; DNA: TGTGCCAGCAGCTTGCATAGCTCTGGAAACACCATATATTTT; CDR3: CASSLHSSGNTIYF
D: TRBD1; size: .; V: TRBV5-1; J: TRBJ1-1; DNA: TGCGCCAGCAGCTTGACAGGGGGAATCCCTGAAGCTTTCTTT; CDR3: CASSLTGGIPEAFF
D: .; size: .; V: TRBV7-6; J: TRBJ2-3; DNA: TGTGCCAGCAGCTTGTCACGGGCAGGCACAGATACGCAGTATTTT; CDR3: CASSLSRAGTDTQYF
D: TRBD1; size: .; V: TRBV29-1; J: TRBJ1-2; DNA: TGCAGCGTTGATAGTACAGGGGGCCATAACTATGGCTACACCTTC; CDR3: CSVDSTGGHNYGYTF
D: .; size: .; V: TRBV30; J: TRBJ1-1; DNA: TGTGCCTGGAGTGTATCCCAAAACACTGAAGCTTTCTTT; CDR3: CAWSVSQNTEAFF
D: .; size: .; V: TRBV2; J: TRBJ2-5; DNA: TGTGCGTGCAGGGGTGATGAGACCCAGTACTTC; CDR3: CACRGDETQYF
D: TRBD1; size: .; V: TRBV30; J: TRBJ1-2; DNA: TGTGCCTGGAGGAAACCGACTATCAGACAGGGCCGAGGTAGCTATGGCTACACCTTC; CDR3: CAWRKPTIRQGRGSYGYTF
D: .; size: .; V: TRBV5-6; J: TRBJ1-2; DNA: TGTGCCAGCAGCTTGGGAACAGGGAGAGGGGCCTATGGCTACACCTTC; CDR3: CASSLGTGRGAYGYTF
D: .; size: few; V: TRBV7-8; J: TRBJ2-5; DNA: TGTGCCAGCGCCCAAGAGACCCAGTACTTC; CDR3: CASAQETQYF
D: .; size: .; V: TRBV25-1; J: TRBJ2-7; DNA: TGTGCCAGCAGTGAAGAGGGGGGCACCTACGAGCAGTACTTC; CDR3: CASSEEGGTYEQYF
D: TRBD2; size: .; V: TRBV11-2; J: TRBJ2-3; DNA: TGTGCCAGCAGCTTAGAGAGGCGGGGGGGCCGAAATACGCAGTATTTT; CDR3: CASSLERRGGRNTQYF
D: .; size: .; V: TRBV9; J: TRBJ2-7; DNA: TGTGCCAGCAGCGTAACGGGACAAGGCTACGAGCAGTACTTC; CDR3: CASSVTGQGYEQYF
D: TRBD2; size: .; V: TRBV18; J: TRBJ2-1; DNA: TGTGCCAGCTCACCCGGACTAGCCGAGCAGTTCTTC; CDR3: CASSPGLAEQFF
D: .; size: .; V: TRBV15; J: TRBJ1-3; DNA: TGTGCCACCAGCCCCCAGGGAAACACCATATATTTT; CDR3: CATSPQGNTIYF
D: .; size: many; V: TRBV18; J: TRBJ2-7; DNA: TGTGCCAGCTCACTCCAGACGGACTCCTACGAGCAGTACTTC; CDR3: CASSLQTDSYEQYF
D: .; size: .; V: TRBV29-1; J: TRBJ1-1; DNA: TGCAGCGTTGACGCGGGGGGAGAAGCTTTCTTT; CDR3: CSVDAGGEAFF
D: .; size: .; V: TRBV7-2; J: TRBJ2-3; DNA: TGTGCCAGCAGCTTAGGCTATCGAGGTACGCAGTATTTT; CDR3: CASSLGYRGTQYF
D: .; size: .; V: TRBV5-1; J: TRBJ1-1; DNA: TGCGCCAGCAGCCGCACAATCTACAGCCTGAACACTGAAGCTTTCTTT; CDR3: CASSRTIYSLNTEAFF
D: TRBD1; size: few; V: TRBV4-2; J: TRBJ1-6; DNA: TGTGCCAGCAGCCAAGAGTACTTACAGGGGATCTCCTATAATTCACCCCTCCACTTT; CDR3: CASSQEYLQGISYNSPLHF
D: .; size: .; V: TRBV30; J: TRBJ2-1; DNA: TGTGCCTGGAGGCCCCCGGGATCCTACAATGAGCAGTTCTTC; CDR3: CAWRPPGSYNEQFF
D: .; size: .; V: TRBV10-3; J: TRBJ1-5; DNA: TGTGCCACCTGGGAGAGTGGCAATCAGCCCCAGCATTTT; CDR3: CATWESGNQPQHF
D: .; size: .; V: TRBV28; J: TRBJ2-3; DNA: TGTGCCAGCACCCCACCCGGACGTGCTACGCAGTATTTT; CDR3: CASTPPGRATQYF
D: .; size: few; V: TRBV7-2; J: TRBJ1-4; DNA: TGTGCCAGCAGCCAAGACTACACGGAAAAACTGTTTTTT; CDR3: CASSQDYTEKLFF
D: .; size: few; V: TRBV10-3; J: TRBJ2-4; DNA: TGTGCCATCAGTGATCCGGACGTAGCCAAAAACATTCAGTACTTC; CDR3: CAISDPDVAKNIQYF
D: .; size: .; V: TRBV29-1; J: TRBJ1-2; DNA: TGCAGCGTTTCGATTTTGGGCACCCCGGTTGCACACGTTGGCTACACCTTC; CDR3: CSVSILGTPVAHVGYTF
D: TRBD2; size: .; V: TRBV30; J: TRBJ2-6; DNA: TGTGCCTGGAGGAATAGCGGGTCTCATTCTGGGGCCAACGTCCTGACTTTC; CDR3: CAWRNSGSHSGANVLTF
D: TRBD1; size: .; V: TRBV29-1; J: TRBJ2-1; DNA: TGCAGCGTTGTGGGGTTGAGGGACAGATCCTACAATGAGCAGTTCTTC; CDR3: CSVVGLRDRSYNEQFF
D: .; size: few; V: TRBV7-2; J: TRBJ1-6; DNA: TGTGCCAGCAGCTTAAGTTGGGCCTTAAAACCCCTCCACTTT; CDR3: CASSLSWALKPLHF
D: .; size: once; V: TRBV5-6; J: TRBJ1-2; DNA: TGTGCCAGCAGCTGGGACACGGTTAGGACCTTC; CDR3: CASSWDTVRTF